This T cell receptor (beta chain) was identified during a study of T cell responses to AZD1222 COVID-19 vaccine. Measured with immunoSEQ multiplex PCR; TCRdb has only the in-frame clones, and not every one. The sample records 55,000 to 65,000 clones, roughly 88% being singletons. The specimen comprised peripheral blood, sampled on day 0 of AZD1222 vaccination. The origin of this receptor is an adult in good health.

CDR3 sequence reads: CASSPPGLAGLDNEQFF. The CDR3 DNA sequence: TGTGCCAGCAGTCCGCCGGGACTAGCGGGTTTGGACAATGAGCAGTTCTTC. The chain couples TRBV28 to TRBJ2-1; 12 nucleotides agree with TRBD2. V lost 5 bases to trimming and J lost 5 bases; unmatched junction nucleotides: 10. The germline V gene has CDR1 MDHEN and CDR2 SYDVKM. The CDR3 has 17 residues.